This T cell receptor (beta chain) was identified in a study of T-cell reconstitution after alpha-beta-depleted transplantation in children. The authors prepared the TCRbeta library with unique molecular identifiers. TCRdb reanalysed the PCR reads using MiXCR and keeps one entry per CDR3 protein. The data contain 70,000 to 100,000 distinct CDR3 sequences, 12% of them seen just once; the ten biggest clones take up approximately 15%. The germline V and J ends were trimmed by 2 bases and 0 bases, with 15 bases remaining between them. CDR1 MNHEY and CDR2 SVGEGT come from the germline V gene. The CDR3 contains 17 residues. This clonotype was seen at least ten times.

This sequence was found in a human donor who donated a stem cell graft to a child with inherited bone marrow failure. The sample was PBMCs from the stem cell graft donor, taken from the stem cell graft. The chain couples TRBV6-2 or TRBV6-3 to TRBJ2-3, with a tentative D call TRBD1 (5 bases). The CDR3 sequence: CASSYRPRQLSTDTQYF. DNA for the CDR3: TGTGCCAGCAGTTACCGACCCCGACAGCTTAGCACAGATACGCAGTATTTT.